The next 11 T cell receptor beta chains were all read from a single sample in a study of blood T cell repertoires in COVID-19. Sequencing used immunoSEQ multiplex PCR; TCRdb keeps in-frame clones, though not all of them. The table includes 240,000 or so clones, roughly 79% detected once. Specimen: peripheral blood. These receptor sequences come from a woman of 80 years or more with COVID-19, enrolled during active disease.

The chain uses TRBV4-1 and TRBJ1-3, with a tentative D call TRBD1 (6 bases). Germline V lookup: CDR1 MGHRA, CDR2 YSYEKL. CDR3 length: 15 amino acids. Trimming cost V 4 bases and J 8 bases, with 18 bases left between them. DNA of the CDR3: TGCGCCAGCAGCCCCGGAGGGGGGGCTGGCCACACCATATATTTT. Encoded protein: CASSPGGGAGHTIYF.

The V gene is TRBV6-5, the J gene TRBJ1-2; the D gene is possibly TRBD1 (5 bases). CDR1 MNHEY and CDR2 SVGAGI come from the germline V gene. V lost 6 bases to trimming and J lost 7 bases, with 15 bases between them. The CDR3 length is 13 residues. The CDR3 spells CASSSIGRGGYTF. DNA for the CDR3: TGTGCCAGCAGCTCAATTGGGAGGGGTGGCTACACCTTC.

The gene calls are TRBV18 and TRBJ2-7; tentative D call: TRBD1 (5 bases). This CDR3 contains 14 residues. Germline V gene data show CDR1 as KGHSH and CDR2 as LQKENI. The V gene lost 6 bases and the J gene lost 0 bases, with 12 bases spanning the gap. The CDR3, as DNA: TGTGCCAGCTCCCTCTTGGACACCTCCTACGAGCAGTACTTC. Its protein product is CASSLLDTSYEQYF.

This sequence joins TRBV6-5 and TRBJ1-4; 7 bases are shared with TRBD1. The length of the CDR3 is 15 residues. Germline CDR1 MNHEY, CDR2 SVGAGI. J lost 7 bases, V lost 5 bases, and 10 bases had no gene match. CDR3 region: CASSLRQGFGEKLFF. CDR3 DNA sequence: TGTGCCAGCAGTCTTCGACAGGGTTTCGGTGAAAAACTGTTTTTT.

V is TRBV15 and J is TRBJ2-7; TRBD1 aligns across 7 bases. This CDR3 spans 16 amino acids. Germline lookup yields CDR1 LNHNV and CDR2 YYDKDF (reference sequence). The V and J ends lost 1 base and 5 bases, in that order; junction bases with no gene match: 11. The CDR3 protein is CATSRGRQGKADEQYF. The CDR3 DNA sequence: TGTGCCACCAGCAGAGGACGACAGGGAAAAGCCGACGAGCAGTACTTC. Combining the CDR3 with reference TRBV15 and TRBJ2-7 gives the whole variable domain DAMVIQNPRYQVTQFGKPVTLSCSQTLNHNVMYWYQQKSSQAPKLLFHYYDKDFNNEADTPDNFQSRRPNTSFCFLDIRSPGLGDTAMYLCATSRGRQGKADEQYFGPGTRLTVT.

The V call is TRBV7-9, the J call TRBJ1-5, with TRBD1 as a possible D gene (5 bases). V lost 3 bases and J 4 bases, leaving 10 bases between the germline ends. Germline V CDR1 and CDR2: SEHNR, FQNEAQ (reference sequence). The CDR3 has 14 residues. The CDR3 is CASSFSGLNQPQHF. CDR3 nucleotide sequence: TGTGCCAGCAGCTTCTCGGGACTGAATCAGCCCCAGCATTTT.

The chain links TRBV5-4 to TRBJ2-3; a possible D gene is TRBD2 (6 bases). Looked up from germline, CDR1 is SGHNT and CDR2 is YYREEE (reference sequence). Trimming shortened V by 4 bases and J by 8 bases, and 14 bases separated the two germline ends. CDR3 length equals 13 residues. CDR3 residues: CASSRDSIGTQYF. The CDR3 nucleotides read TGTGCCAGCAGCCGGGACTCGATTGGTACGCAGTATTTT.

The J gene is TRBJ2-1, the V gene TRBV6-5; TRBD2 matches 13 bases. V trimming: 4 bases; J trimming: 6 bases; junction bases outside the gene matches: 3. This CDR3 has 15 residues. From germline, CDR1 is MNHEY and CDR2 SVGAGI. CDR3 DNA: TGTGCCAGCAGTTCCGGACTAGCGGGAGTCAATGAGCAGTTCTTC. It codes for CASSSGLAGVNEQFF.

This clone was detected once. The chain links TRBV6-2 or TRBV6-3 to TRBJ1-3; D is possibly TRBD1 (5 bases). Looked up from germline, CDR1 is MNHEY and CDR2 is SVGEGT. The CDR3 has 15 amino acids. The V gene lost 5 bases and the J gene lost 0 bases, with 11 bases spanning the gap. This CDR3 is CASSKQAHSGNTIYF. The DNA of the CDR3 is TGTGCCAGCAGTAAACAGGCCCACTCTGGAAACACCATATATTTT.

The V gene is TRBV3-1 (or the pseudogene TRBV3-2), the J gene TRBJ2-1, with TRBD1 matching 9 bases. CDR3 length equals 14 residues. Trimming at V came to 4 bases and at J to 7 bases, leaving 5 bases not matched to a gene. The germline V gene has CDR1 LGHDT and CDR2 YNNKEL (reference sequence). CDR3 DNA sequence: TGTGCCAGCAGCCTGCAGACAGGGGGTAATGAGCAGTTCTTC. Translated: CASSLQTGGNEQFF.

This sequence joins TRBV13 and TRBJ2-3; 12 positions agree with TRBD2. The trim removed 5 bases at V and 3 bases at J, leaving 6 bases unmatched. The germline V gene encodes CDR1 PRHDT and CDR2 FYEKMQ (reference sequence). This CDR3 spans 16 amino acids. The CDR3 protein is CASSGWTSGVTDTQYF. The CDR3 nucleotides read TGTGCCAGCAGCGGATGGACTAGCGGGGTGACAGATACGCAGTATTTT.